Listed below are T cell receptor beta chains from one sample, sequenced in a study of T cell responses to AZD1222 COVID-19 vaccine. TCRdb's table, derived via immunoSEQ multiplex PCR, lists solely in-frame clones and lacks some. The top ten clones hold 3.5% to 4.5% of a sample with 95,000 to 110,000 clones, roughly 87% of them seen once. Sequencing was performed on peripheral blood, taken on day 0 of AZD1222 vaccination. All receptors derive from an adult in good health. Each CDR3 is given without its conserved first and last residue. The D gene is left open where the match is weak.

TRBD2	TRBV7-9	ASSGAGTRNWGELF
NA	TRBV4-3	ASSQEVGREYGYT
NA	TRBV30	AWTRESNEKLF
TRBD1	TRBV10-3	AIGQAQETQY
NA	TRBV18	ASSRAGFSQGSQY
NA	TRBV6-6	ASSYSLTAHGYT
NA	TRBV11-1	ASSLRIRAGETQY
NA	TRBV24-1	ATGRASGDTQY
TRBD2	TRBV6-5	ASSSSGVLSYEQY
TRBD2	TRBV28	ASSRSIAGARYEQY
TRBD1	TRBV19	ATYPGQGAGGYT
TRBD2	TRBV6-4	ASSDGREPYNEQF
NA	TRBV28	ASSMTGNSYEQY
TRBD1	TRBV7-9	ASSLEGAWETQY
NA	TRBV6-2/TRBV6-3	ASSYAGPGYGYT
NA	TRBV7-6	ASSSTLANEQF
TRBD1	TRBV28	AARDRSTDTQY
TRBD2	TRBV7-2	ASSLRGGGETQY
NA	TRBV7-2	ASSPQFSGRWEQY
NA	TRBV7-9	ASSSPGTNEQF
NA	TRBV7-9	ASSFVGGNQPQH
TRBD1	TRBV7-8	ASSLRDRNTEAF
NA	TRBV7-9	ASRGGPYEQY
TRBD1	TRBV19	ASSMLGTGKIRTEAF
TRBD2	TRBV27	ASSFFGTSGSYSYEQY
NA	TRBV2	ASSERLGDGYQPQH
NA	TRBV9	ASSVAASGFYNEQF
TRBD1	TRBV5-1	ASSLDRGSQPQH
NA	TRBV18	ASSPGVASYEQY
TRBD1	TRBV12-5	ASGPGQGYLDGYT
NA	TRBV2	ASSSDRIIQSLH
NA	TRBV9	ASSVSGVNTEAF
NA	TRBV15	ATSRDLLINGYT
TRBD1	TRBV19	ASSKQGAVSYEQY
TRBD2	TRBV10-3	AISEAGTSGTNEQF
NA	TRBV7-8	ASSFRQASSSYEQY
NA	TRBV7-2	ASSEQGMNTEAF
TRBD1	TRBV9	ASSGGQGTGNTIY
TRBD1	TRBV6-2/TRBV6-3	ASSLLGQTQETQY
NA	TRBV11-3	ASSSTAPQPQH
NA	TRBV18	ASSRDRLPAGGYT
NA	TRBV30	AWSGASLLF
NA	TRBV6-1	ASSETGLSVDEQY
NA	TRBV18	ASSPAGGTGELF
TRBD1	TRBV7-2	ASSLRGGKNTEAF
TRBD1	TRBV30	AWSPSGGAGQPQH
TRBD1	TRBV19	ASSPTGARGETQY
TRBD1	TRBV9	ASSPPVRRGHEYEQY
NA	TRBV3-1/TRBV3-2	ASSLRQGGANEQF
TRBD2	TRBV3-1/TRBV3-2	ASSHSGTPETQY
NA	TRBV7-3	ASSLDGNTYNEQF